This T cell receptor (beta chain) appears in the sequencing data of a study of T cell responses to AZD1222 COVID-19 vaccine. Points from the study as a whole: Seropositive AZD1222 recipients at baseline numbered only five or six. Nearly half of spike-specific TCRs reportedly go after variant regions that carry no mutations. Donors were largely white British and mainly female; clonal diversity was possibly underestimated.

This CDR3 contains 16 residues. The germline V gene has CDR1 SGHRS and CDR2 YFSETQ. Trimming at V came to 4 bases and at J to 5 bases, leaving 12 bases not matched to a gene. As regards this clone: Its antigen remains unidentified.

The data were produced by immunoSEQ multiplex PCR, yet TCRdb's version contains in-frame clones alone and is incomplete. In the table there are 150,000 to 200,000 clones, about 89% of which are singletons. This material consisted of peripheral blood, taken on day 0 of AZD1222 vaccination. The source is an adult in good health. The chain recombines TRBV5-1 with TRBJ2-3; 8 bases match TRBD2. Here the CDR3 reads CASSPSGTRGVDTQYF. The CDR3 DNA reads as TGCGCCAGCAGCCCCTCCGGGACTAGAGGGGTAGATACGCAGTATTTT.